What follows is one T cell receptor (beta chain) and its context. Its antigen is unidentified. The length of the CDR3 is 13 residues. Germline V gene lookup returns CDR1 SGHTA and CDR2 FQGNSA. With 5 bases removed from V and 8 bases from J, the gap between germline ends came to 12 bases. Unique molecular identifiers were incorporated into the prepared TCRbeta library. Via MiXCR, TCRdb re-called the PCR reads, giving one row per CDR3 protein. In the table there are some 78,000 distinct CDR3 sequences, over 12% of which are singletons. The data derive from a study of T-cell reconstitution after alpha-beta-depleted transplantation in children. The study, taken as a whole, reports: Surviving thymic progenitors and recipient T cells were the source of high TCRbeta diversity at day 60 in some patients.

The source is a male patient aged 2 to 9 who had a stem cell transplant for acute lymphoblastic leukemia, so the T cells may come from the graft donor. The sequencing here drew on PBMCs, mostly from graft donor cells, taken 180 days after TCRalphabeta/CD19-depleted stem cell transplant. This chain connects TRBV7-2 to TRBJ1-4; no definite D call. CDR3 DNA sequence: TGTGCCAGCAGCCCCGTGGTCTGGGAAAAACTGTTTTTT. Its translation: CASSPVVWEKLFF. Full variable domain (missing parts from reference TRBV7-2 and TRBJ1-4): GAGVSQSPSNKVTEKGKDVELRCDPISGHTALYWYRQSLGQGLEFLIYFQGNSAPDKSGLPSDRFSAERTGGSVSTLTIQRTQQEDSAVYLCASSPVVWEKLFFGSGTQLSVL.